The 8 T cell receptor beta chains presented below share a single source sample, sequenced in a study of blood T cell repertoires in COVID-19. TCRdb keeps only in-frame clones here, not all; method: immunoSEQ multiplex PCR. Altogether around 84,000 clones are present, 60% to 75% being singletons, with the ten largest covering around 5%. Specimen: peripheral blood. These receptors came from a man aged 50 to 59 with active or convalescent COVID-19.

The chain joins TRBV14 to TRBJ2-5; D is undetermined. The germline V gene has CDR1 SGHDN and CDR2 FVKESK. The CDR3 is 13 residues long. V was trimmed by 2 bases and J by 5 bases, leaving 9 bases between them. Here the CDR3 reads CASSQWKEETQYF. The CDR3 region has the DNA TGTGCCAGCAGCCAATGGAAGGAGGAGACCCAGTACTTC.

This chain joins TRBV11-2 and TRBJ2-3; D is unclear. Germline V CDR1 and CDR2: SGHAT, FQNNGV. V lost 3 bases, J lost 4 bases, and 5 bases lay in between. CDR3 length equals 12 residues. The CDR3 bases are TGTGCCAGCAGCTTGCTAGCAGATACGCAGTATTTT. It specifies CASSLLADTQYF.

The chain is built from TRBV10-3 and TRBJ2-7; D might be TRBD1 (5 bases). This CDR3 is built from 12 residues. Germline values: CDR1 ENHRY, CDR2 SYGVKD. V was pared by 5 bases and J by 3 bases, with 8 bases between. The CDR3 reads CAISLQDYEQYF. In DNA form, the CDR3 reads TGTGCCATCAGTTTACAGGACTACGAGCAGTACTTC.

This chain joins TRBV15 and TRBJ1-5; D not resolved. The CDR3 spans 14 residues. Germline CDR1 and CDR2: LNHNV and YYDKDF (reference sequence). V gave up 0 bases and J gave up 9 bases, with 12 bases separating them. CDR3: CATSRDLGRGPQHF. CDR3 DNA sequence: TGTGCCACCAGCAGAGATTTGGGCCGTGGGCCCCAGCATTTT.

The CDR3 region has the DNA TGTGCCATCAGTGAGTCGGGGCGGGACCACTCCTCCTACAATGAGCAGTTCTTC. Its protein product is CAISESGRDHSSYNEQFF. The chain combines TRBV10-3 with TRBJ2-1, with D possibly matching TRBD2 (6 bases). V lost 0 bases and J 0 bases, leaving 15 bases between the germline ends. Germline values: CDR1 ENHRY, CDR2 SYGVKD. The CDR3 covers 18 residues.

CDR3 DNA: TGTGCCATCAGTGCCATGGAGGGATTAACGAGTGGCTACACCTTC. This codes for CAISAMEGLTSGYTF. The chain combines TRBV10-3 with TRBJ1-2; D is unresolved. V lost 4 bases, J lost 7 bases, and 19 bases lay in between. Per germline, CDR1 ENHRY and CDR2 SYGVKD. The CDR3 length is 15 residues.

The chain uses TRBV2 and TRBJ2-2; D call uncertain. The CDR3 runs to 14 residues. V was pared by 7 bases and J by 1 base, with 10 bases between. Germline V gives CDR1 SNHLY, CDR2 FYNNEI. CDR3 DNA sequence: TGTGCCAGCATCGACCCGGGGAACACCGGGGAGCTGTTTTTT. As protein: CASIDPGNTGELFF. Full variable domain (missing parts from reference TRBV2 and TRBJ2-2): EPEVTQTPSHQVTQMGQEVILRCVPISNHLYFYWYRQILGQKVEFLVSFYNNEISEKSEIFDDQFSVERPDGSNFTLKIRSTKLEDSAMYFCASIDPGNTGELFFGEGSRLTVL.

V gene TRBV12-5 combines with J gene TRBJ1-1, with D unresolved. The V end lost 3 bases, the J end lost 7 bases, and 9 bases lay between the germline ends. The CDR3 runs 12 residues. The V gene's germline CDR1 is LGHNT and CDR2 FRNRAP. The CDR3 spells CASGFGESEAFF. The CDR3 DNA follows: TGTGCTAGTGGTTTTGGGGAGAGTGAAGCTTTCTTT.